Sequencing of this T cell receptor beta chain was carried out in a study of T cells after yellow fever vaccination. Study outcomes and limitations: Bulk-population clonotypes that are abundant could appear as contaminants in FACS-sorted repertoires.

This clonotype was picked up many times. Its target is unknown. V was trimmed by 7 bases and J by 7 bases, leaving 10 bases between them. The CDR3 is 12 amino acids. One entry per CDR3 protein, called by TCRdb with MiXCR from the 5' RACE reads. The sample has around 68,000 distinct CDR3 sequences, about 7.2% seen once; the top ten hold around 30%. The rearrangement uses TRBV12-3 or TRBV12-4 and TRBJ2-2; unclear D gene. This clonotype originated in a man aged 18 to 35 who received the YFV17D yellow fever vaccine. Here the sequenced sample was CD8+ T cells sorted from PBMCs, taken roughly 10 days after the first yellow fever vaccination. The CDR3 loop is CASTPGNGELFF. The CDR3 DNA follows: TGTGCCAGCACCCCAGGAAACGGGGAGCTGTTTTTT.